This passage covers 28 T cell receptor beta chains from one sample sequenced in a study of CD8+ T cells in alopecia areata. Treatment here: oral pan-JAK inhibitor, 5-10 mg twice daily. Extracted RNA was reverse transcribed, and the resulting cDNA served as sequencing template. Repertoires were generated with immunoSEQ multiplex PCR, while TCRdb's copy carries only in-frame clones and drops some. The sample holds some 80,000 clones, around 65% seen once. This specimen was CD8+ T cells sorted from blood, taken at week 24, from a patient treated with tofacitinib. The source is a human donor with alopecia areata.

The V and J genes are TRBV2 and TRBJ2-2; 10 nucleotides agree with TRBD1. Germline values: CDR1 SNHLY, CDR2 FYNNEI. V was clipped by 11 bases and J by 4 bases; unmatched bases: 10. This CDR3 has 15 residues. The CDR3 bases are TGTGCCGTCCATGGACAGGGGGAACTCACCGGGGAGCTGTTTTTT. It specifies CAVHGQGELTGELFF.

This rearrangement joins TRBV4-1 to TRBJ2-2; 7 bases fit TRBD2. From germline, CDR1 is MGHRA and CDR2 YSYEKL. This CDR3 spans 14 amino acids. J lost 5 bases, V lost 0 bases, and 0 bases had no gene match. The CDR3 protein is CASSQDGGTGELFF. The CDR3 coding sequence is TGCGCCAGCAGCCAAGACGGGGGGACCGGGGAGCTGTTTTTT.

The V gene is TRBV5-1, the J gene TRBJ2-2; TRBD1 is a possible D gene (6 bases). The CDR3 loop spans 15 amino acids. V was cut by 5 bases and J by 4 bases, with 15 bases left in between. Germline values: CDR1 SGHRS, CDR2 YFSETQ. CDR3 in amino acids: CASSEIQGFTGELFF. The CDR3, as DNA: TGCGCCAGCAGTGAGATACAGGGTTTCACCGGGGAGCTGTTTTTT.

This clone has only a few counts. The rearrangement joins TRBV19 to TRBJ2-7; 7 nucleotides agree with TRBD1. The CDR3 totals 12 residues. Germline CDR1 reads LNHDA; CDR2 reads SQIVND (reference sequence). Trimming removed 6 bases from V and 3 bases from J; junction bases left unmatched: 2. As DNA, the CDR3 is TGTGCCAGTAGCCGGGACAGCTACGAGCAGTACTTC. Residues: CASSRDSYEQYF.

The chain combines TRBV7-9 with TRBJ2-3; D gene uncertain. This CDR3 contains 12 residues. The germline V gene has CDR1 SEHNR and CDR2 FQNEAQ (reference sequence). Trimming removed 5 bases from V and 4 bases from J, with 7 bases in between. CDR3 nucleotide sequence: TGTGCCAGCAGCGCAACCCCAGATACGCAGTATTTT. It codes for CASSATPDTQYF.

The rearrangement joins TRBV11-2 to TRBJ2-7; TRBD2 matches at 14 bases. J gave up 5 bases and V 5 bases, and 5 bases lay outside the gene matches. CDR1 and CDR2 from the germline V gene are SGHAT and FQNNGV. The CDR3 extends over 15 amino acids. CDR3 nucleotide sequence: TGTGCCAGCAGCGTTACGGGACTAGCGGGAGACGAGCAGTACTTC. This translates into CASSVTGLAGDEQYF.

The chain uses TRBV4-1 and TRBJ2-7; D is ambiguous. Germline values: CDR1 MGHRA, CDR2 YSYEKL. Trimming shortened V by 4 bases and J by 5 bases, and 9 bases separated the two germline ends. This CDR3 contains 12 residues. The CDR3 nucleotides are TGCGCCAGCAGCCCCTCTGGGGACGAGCAGTACTTC. It is translated as CASSPSGDEQYF.

The chain combines TRBV6-6 with TRBJ1-1, with D possibly being TRBD1 (6 bases). V shed 6 bases and J shed 7 bases, with 12 bases lying between them. The CDR3 contains 12 residues. The germline V gene encodes CDR1 MNHNY and CDR2 SVGAGI (reference sequence). CDR3 amino acids: CASSHGQSEAFF. CDR3 in DNA: TGTGCCAGCAGCCACGGACAGAGTGAAGCTTTCTTT.

This rearrangement joins TRBV27 to TRBJ2-1, with a weak D call TRBD2 (6 bases). Germline CDR1 MNHEY, CDR2 SMNVEV (reference sequence). V was clipped by 4 bases and J by 10 bases, with 8 bases between them. The CDR3 extends over 11 amino acids. The chain's CDR3 is CASSYSGEQFF. The CDR3 DNA reads as TGTGCCAGCAGTTATAGCGGAGAGCAGTTCTTC.

This sequence joins TRBV29-1 and TRBJ1-2; 7 positions match TRBD1. The CDR3 totals 11 residues. Germline values: CDR1 SQVTM, CDR2 ANQGSEA. Trimming took 5 bases from V and 8 from J; bases not matched to a gene: 5. The CDR3 here is CSVWRGQGYTF. As DNA, the CDR3 is TGCAGCGTTTGGAGGGGACAGGGCTACACCTTC.

This clone was counted only a few times. The rearrangement uses TRBV7-9 and TRBJ2-3; D not resolved. CDR1 is SEHNR and CDR2 is FQNEAQ in the germline V gene (reference sequence). Trimming cost V 6 bases and J 4 bases, with 8 bases left between them. The CDR3 extends over 12 amino acids. The DNA for the CDR3 is TGTGCCAGCAGGTTATTACCAGATACGCAGTATTTT. It translates to CASRLLPDTQYF.

This chain joins TRBV27 and TRBJ1-5; unclear D gene. Germline CDR1 is MNHEY and CDR2 is SMNVEV (reference sequence). Trimming removed 5 bases at V and 3 bases at J, with 14 bases between. The length of the CDR3 is 15 residues. The CDR3 here is CASSIFAGNNQPQHF. The CDR3 DNA reads as TGTGCCAGCAGTATCTTTGCCGGGAACAATCAGCCCCAGCATTTT.

This clone appeared a few times. The chain links TRBV19 to TRBJ2-5; tentative D call: TRBD2 (6 bases). Trimming shortened V by 2 bases and J by 4 bases, and 11 bases separated the two germline ends. The germline CDR1 and CDR2 sequences are LNHDA and SQIVND (reference sequence). This CDR3 has 14 amino acids. In DNA form, the CDR3 reads TGTGCCAGTAGTATATCCAGGAGGGGAGAGACCCAGTACTTC. This translates into CASSISRRGETQYF.

This chain connects TRBV27 to TRBJ2-1; D uncertain. Looked up from germline, CDR1 is MNHEY and CDR2 is SMNVEV (reference sequence). Trimming left V 4 bases short and J 2 bases short, with 9 bases between. The CDR3 extends over 14 amino acids. The CDR3 spells CASSWAAAYNEQFF. The CDR3 DNA is TGTGCCAGCAGTTGGGCGGCCGCCTACAATGAGCAGTTCTTC.

The chain couples TRBV5-1 to TRBJ2-1; D might be TRBD2 (6 bases). This CDR3 spans 18 amino acids. Between the trimmed V and J ends, which lost 0 bases and 0 bases, there was a span of 16 bases. In germline, CDR1 is SGHRS, CDR2 YFSETQ. Here the CDR3 reads CASSLAPSETSSYNEQFF. The CDR3 nucleotides are TGCGCCAGCAGCTTGGCTCCTAGCGAGACAAGCTCCTACAATGAGCAGTTCTTC.

This clone was detected a few times. The V gene is TRBV4-1, the J gene TRBJ2-3, with 14 positions matching TRBD2. CDR1 and CDR2 (germline): MGHRA, YSYEKL. With 4 bases clipped from V and 1 base from J, the junction kept 10 bases outside the gene matches. The CDR3 consists of 19 residues. This CDR3 reads CASSLSGTSGSGGTDTQYF. In nucleotides, the CDR3 is TGCGCCAGCAGCCTCTCCGGGACTAGCGGGAGTGGCGGCACAGATACGCAGTATTTT.

The chain employs TRBV13 and TRBJ1-1; possibly TRBD1 for D (5 bases). The CDR3 has 13 residues. V was clipped by 2 bases and J by 3 bases, with 7 bases between them. Per the germline V gene, CDR1 is PRHDT and CDR2 is FYEKMQ (reference sequence). CDR3 bases: TGTGCCAGCAGCTTAAAGGGGCACACTGAAGCTTTCTTT. This encodes CASSLKGHTEAFF.

V usage is TRBV7-2 and J usage is TRBJ1-2; no clear D gene. V lost 1 base and J 0 bases, leaving 6 bases between the germline ends. Germline CDR1 reads SGHTA; CDR2 reads FQGNSA. The CDR3 has 14 residues. CDR3 region: CASSLEVPNYGYTF. CDR3 sequence (DNA): TGTGCCAGCAGCTTAGAGGTCCCTAACTATGGCTACACCTTC.

The chain uses TRBV4-1 and TRBJ2-1; D is perhaps TRBD2 (6 bases). V lost 2 bases and J 4 bases, leaving 12 bases between the germline ends. This CDR3 is built from 15 residues. The V gene's germline CDR1 is MGHRA and CDR2 YSYEKL. The CDR3 DNA reads TGCGCCAGCAGCCAACTCGGGAGTAGGTACAATGAGCAGTTCTTC. This gives the protein CASSQLGSRYNEQFF.

The sample holds one count of this clone. DNA for the CDR3: TGTGCCAGCAGCTTATCTGGAGACTCCTACAATGAGCAGTTCTTC. Encoded protein: CASSLSGDSYNEQFF. The rearrangement links TRBV7-3 to TRBJ2-1; D unresolved. With 2 bases removed from V and 0 bases from J, the gap between germline ends came to 8 bases. The CDR3 length is 15 residues. Germline V gives CDR1 SGHTA, CDR2 FQGTGA.

The gene calls are TRBV6-5 and TRBJ1-5, with D hard to call. The CDR3 has 13 amino acids. Germline V gives CDR1 MNHEY, CDR2 SVGAGI. V was cut by 6 bases and J by 1 base, with 7 bases left in between. Written as DNA, the CDR3 is TGTGCCAGCAGACTACGAAGCAATCAGCCCCAGCATTTT. Protein product: CASRLRSNQPQHF.

The chain links TRBV7-2 to TRBJ2-1, with 11 nucleotides matching TRBD2. In germline, CDR1 is SGHTA, CDR2 FQGNSA. The CDR3 has 14 residues. With 1 base clipped from V and 9 bases from J, the junction kept 2 bases outside the gene matches. CDR3 coding DNA: TGTGCCAGCAGCTTAGTAGCGGGAGGGGGTGAGCAGTTCTTC. Encoded protein: CASSLVAGGGEQFF.

This clone was seen more than once but under ten times. J is TRBJ2-3 and V is TRBV5-1, with 10 bases matching TRBD2. The J segment lost 4 bases and the V segment lost 4 bases, leaving 6 bases of the junction unmatched. The CDR3 is 15 residues long. CDR1 and CDR2 from the germline V gene are SGHRS and YFSETQ. As DNA, the CDR3 is TGCGCCAGCAGCCCCCTCAGCGGGGGGGCAGATACGCAGTATTTT. Residues: CASSPLSGGADTQYF. The full variable domain, completed using reference TRBV5-1 and TRBJ2-3, is KAGVTQTPRYLIKTRGQQVTLSCSPISGHRSVSWYQQTPGQGLQFLFEYFSETQRNKGNFPGRFSGRQFSNSRSEMNVSTLELGDSALYLCASSPLSGGADTQYFGPGTRLTVL.

The rearrangement uses TRBV9 and TRBJ2-7; 8 bases agree with TRBD2. V shed 5 bases, J shed 2 bases, and the junction held 9 bases outside the gene matches. This CDR3 comprises 15 residues. Germline V gene data show CDR1 as SGDLS and CDR2 as YYNGEE. DNA of the CDR3: TGTGCCAGCAGTGCCTCCTCGGGGGGGACCTACGAGCAGTACTTC. Its protein product is CASSASSGGTYEQYF.

The rearrangement joins TRBV13 to TRBJ2-5, with 7 bases matching TRBD2. V dropped 5 bases and J dropped 5; count of bases not matched to a gene: 14. Germline assignment: CDR1 PRHDT and CDR2 FYEKMQ (reference sequence). The CDR3 totals 16 residues. CDR3: CASSEKIKAGRETQYF. CDR3 in DNA: TGTGCCAGCAGCGAAAAAATCAAAGCGGGGCGGGAGACCCAGTACTTC.

This chain joins TRBV27 and TRBJ2-7; the D gene is possibly TRBD1 (5 bases). Trimming removed 6 bases at V and 2 bases at J, with 8 bases between. CDR3 size: 12 residues. CDR1 is MNHEY, CDR2 SMNVEV, per germline (reference sequence). CDR3 sequence: CASRDTTYEQYF. Written as DNA, the CDR3 is TGTGCCAGCAGGGACACCACCTACGAGCAGTACTTC.

The gene calls are TRBV5-5 and TRBJ2-2; 10 bases fit TRBD2. Per the germline V gene, CDR1 is SGHKS and CDR2 is YYEKEE (reference sequence). This CDR3 has 18 amino acids. Trimming took 6 bases from V and 5 from J; bases not matched to a gene: 16. The CDR3 loop is CASIIQGASGRETGELFF. The CDR3 DNA reads as TGTGCCAGCATCATTCAGGGGGCTAGCGGGAGAGAGACCGGGGAGCTGTTTTTT.

The CDR3 coding sequence is TGCAGCGGTCAGACAGGGGCCTACAATGAGCAGTTCTTC. Its translation: CSGQTGAYNEQFF. The V gene is TRBV29-1, the J gene TRBJ2-1, with 8 bases lining up with TRBD1. The CDR3 consists of 13 residues. Per the germline V gene, CDR1 is SQVTM and CDR2 is ANQGSEA. The trim removed 7 bases at V and 2 bases at J, leaving 4 bases unmatched.